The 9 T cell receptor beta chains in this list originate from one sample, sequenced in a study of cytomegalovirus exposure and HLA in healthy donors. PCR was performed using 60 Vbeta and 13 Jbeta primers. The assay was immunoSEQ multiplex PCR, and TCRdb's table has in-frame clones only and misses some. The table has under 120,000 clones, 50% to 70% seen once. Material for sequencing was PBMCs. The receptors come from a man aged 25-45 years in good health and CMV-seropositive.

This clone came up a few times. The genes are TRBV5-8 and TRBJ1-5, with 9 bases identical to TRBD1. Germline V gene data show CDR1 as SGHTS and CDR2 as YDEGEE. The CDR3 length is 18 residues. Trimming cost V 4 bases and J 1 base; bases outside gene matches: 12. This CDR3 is CASSPGTGYTVSNQPQHF. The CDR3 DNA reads TGTGCCAGCAGCCCTGGGACAGGGTATACAGTAAGCAATCAGCCCCAGCATTTT.

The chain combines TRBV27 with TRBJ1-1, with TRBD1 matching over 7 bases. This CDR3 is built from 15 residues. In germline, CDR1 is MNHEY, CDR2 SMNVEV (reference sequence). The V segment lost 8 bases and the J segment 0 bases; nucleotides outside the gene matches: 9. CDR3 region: CASRGAGGMNTEAFF. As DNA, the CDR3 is TGTGCCAGCCGAGGGGCAGGGGGTATGAACACTGAAGCTTTCTTT.

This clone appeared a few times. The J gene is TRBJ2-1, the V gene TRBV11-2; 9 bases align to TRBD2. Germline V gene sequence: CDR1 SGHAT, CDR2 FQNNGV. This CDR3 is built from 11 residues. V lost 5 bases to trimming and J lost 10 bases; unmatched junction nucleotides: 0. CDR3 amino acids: CASSLAGEQFF. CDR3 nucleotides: TGTGCCAGCAGCCTAGCGGGGGAGCAGTTCTTC.

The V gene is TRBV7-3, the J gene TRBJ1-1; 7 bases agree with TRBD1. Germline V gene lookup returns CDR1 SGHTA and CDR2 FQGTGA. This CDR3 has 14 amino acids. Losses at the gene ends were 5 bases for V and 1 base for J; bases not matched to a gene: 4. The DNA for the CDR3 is TGTGCCAGCAGCCTCCAGGGGGAGAACACTGAAGCTTTCTTT. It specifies CASSLQGENTEAFF. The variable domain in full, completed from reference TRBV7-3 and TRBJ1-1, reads GAGVSQTPSNKVTEKGKYVELRCDPISGHTALYWYRQSLGQGPEFLIYFQGTGAADDSGLPNDRFFAVRPEGSVSTLKIQRTERGDSAVYLCASSLQGENTEAFFGQGTRLTVV.

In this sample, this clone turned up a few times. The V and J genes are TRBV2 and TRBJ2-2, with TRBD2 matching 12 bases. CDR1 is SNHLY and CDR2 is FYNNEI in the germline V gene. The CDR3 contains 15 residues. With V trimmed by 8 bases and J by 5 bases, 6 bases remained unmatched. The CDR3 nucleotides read TGTGCCAGCTGCATACTAGCGGGGGGAACCGGGGAGCTGTTTTTT. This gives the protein CASCILAGGTGELFF.

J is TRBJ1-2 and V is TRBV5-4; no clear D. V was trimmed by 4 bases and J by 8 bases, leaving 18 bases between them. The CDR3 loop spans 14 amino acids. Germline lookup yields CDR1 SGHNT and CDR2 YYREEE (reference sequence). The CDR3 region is CASSRKEDRRGYTF. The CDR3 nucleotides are TGTGCCAGCAGCCGGAAGGAGGATAGGCGCGGCTACACCTTC.

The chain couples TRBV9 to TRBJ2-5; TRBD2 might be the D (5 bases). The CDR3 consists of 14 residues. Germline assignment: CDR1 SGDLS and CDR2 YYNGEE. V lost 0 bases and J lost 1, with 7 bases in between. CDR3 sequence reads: CASSVAGSQETQYF. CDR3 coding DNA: TGTGCCAGCAGCGTAGCGGGAAGCCAAGAGACCCAGTACTTC.

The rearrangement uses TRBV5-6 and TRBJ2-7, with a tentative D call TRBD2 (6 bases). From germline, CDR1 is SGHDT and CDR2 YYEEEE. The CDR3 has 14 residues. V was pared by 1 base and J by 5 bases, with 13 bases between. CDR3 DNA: TGTGCCAGCAGCTTGTTAGGGACTGAGAACGAGCAGTACTTC. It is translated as CASSLLGTENEQYF.

CDR3 DNA: TGTGCCTGGAGTTTAGGGGGAATAAGGGACACCTTC. Its translation is CAWSLGGIRDTF. The chain uses TRBV30 and TRBJ1-2, with D possibly being TRBD1 (6 bases). Germline V gene sequence: CDR1 GTSNPN, CDR2 SVGIG (reference sequence). Trimming left V 2 bases short and J 12 bases short, with 16 bases between. This CDR3 region has 12 residues.